This TCR beta chain was recorded in a study of T-cell reconstitution after alpha-beta-depleted transplantation in children. This clonotype came up many times. Its antigen remains unknown. The TCRbeta library was prepared with unique molecular identifiers. TCRdb ran MiXCR on the PCR reads and lists one entry per CDR3 protein. Among almost 500,000 distinct CDR3 sequences, under 12% were seen once, and the ten largest hold about 2%. Broader study findings: T cells produced anew were the main source of T-cell counts and diversity one year after transplant.

Germline V gene sequence: CDR1 MNHEY, CDR2 SMNVEV (reference sequence). Trimming left V 1 base short and J 5 bases short, with 7 bases between. The CDR3 totals 13 residues. The input for sequencing was PBMCs, taken before TCRalphabeta/CD19-depleted stem cell transplant. This receptor was identified in a child aged 2 to 15 with inherited bone marrow failure, due to receive a stem cell transplant. The chain joins TRBV27 to TRBJ2-3, with D hard to call. The CDR3 sequence: CASSLFGQDTQYF. The CDR3 DNA follows: TGTGCCAGCAGTTTATTCGGGCAAGATACGCAGTATTTT.